This TCR beta chain came from a study of tumor and adjacent non-tumor tissue in lung cancer. Comments on this clonotype: Its cognate antigen is unknown.

The CDR3 consists of 14 residues. The germline V gene has CDR1 DFQATT and CDR2 SNEGSKA (reference sequence). V gave up 7 bases and J gave up 7 bases; unmatched junction bases: 16. Findings of the study overall: TCR diversity was significantly greater in tumor than normal lung tissue. Tumor repertoires had a smaller top 100 clone share than normal lung. Higher tumor TCR diversity was associated with shorter survival.

No cell sorting was done before RNA was extracted from the tissue. Three rounds of nested PCR, following a modified ARM-PCR protocol, produced the TCRbeta library. TCRdb fed the multiplex PCR reads into MiXCR, producing one record per CDR3 protein. The sample records approximately 120,000 distinct CDR3 sequences, roughly 80% being singletons. This receptor was taken from a woman aged 55-70 years with non-small cell lung cancer. Material for sequencing was lung tumor tissue. The chain links TRBV20-1 to TRBJ2-7, with 7 bases lining up with TRBD2. The CDR3: CSVILATGLGEQYF. Here the CDR3 DNA reads TGCAGTGTTATACTAGCGACGGGCCTGGGTGAGCAGTACTTC.